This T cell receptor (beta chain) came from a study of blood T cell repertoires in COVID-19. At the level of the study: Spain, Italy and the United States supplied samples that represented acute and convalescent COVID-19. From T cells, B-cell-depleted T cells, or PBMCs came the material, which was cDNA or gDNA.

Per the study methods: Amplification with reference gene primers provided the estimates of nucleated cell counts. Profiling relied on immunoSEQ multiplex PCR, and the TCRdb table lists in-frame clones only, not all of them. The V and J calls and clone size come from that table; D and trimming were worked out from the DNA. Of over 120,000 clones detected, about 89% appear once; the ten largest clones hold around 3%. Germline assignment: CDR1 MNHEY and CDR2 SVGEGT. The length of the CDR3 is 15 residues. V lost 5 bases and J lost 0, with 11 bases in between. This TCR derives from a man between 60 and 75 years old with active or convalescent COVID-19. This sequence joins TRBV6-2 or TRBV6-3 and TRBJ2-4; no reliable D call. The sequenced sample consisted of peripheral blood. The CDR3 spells CASSLWALAKNIQYF. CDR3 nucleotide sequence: TGTGCCAGCAGTCTTTGGGCCTTAGCCAAAAACATTCAGTACTTC.